Reported below is one T cell receptor (beta chain). V gave up 7 bases and J gave up 7 bases, with 13 bases separating them. CDR1 is SNHLY and CDR2 is FYNNEI in the germline V gene. CDR3 length: 12 amino acids. This record belongs to a study of blood T cell repertoires in COVID-19. Whole-study context: Nucleic acid was either cDNA or gDNA, and it came from T cells, B-cell-depleted T cells, or PBMCs.

In the authors' methods: Estimation of nucleated cell counts was performed using reference gene primer amplification. The assay was immunoSEQ multiplex PCR, and TCRdb's table has in-frame clones only and misses some. The D gene and trimming were derived from the DNA, and the V and J assignments and clone size from that table. The table includes almost 350,000 clones, more than 70% detected once. Within 2 weeks of study entry, exposed participants had contacted a PCR-confirmed or clinician-diagnosed COVID-19 case. This chain joins TRBV2 and TRBJ1-2, with D possibly being TRBD1 (6 bases). The receptor was isolated from a woman aged 30 to 39 who had been exposed to COVID-19. Material for sequencing was PBMCs or T cells enriched from blood (not recorded which). The CDR3 region is CASTGTGSGYTF. The CDR3 DNA is TGTGCCAGCACTGGTACAGGGAGTGGCTACACCTTC.